This is a list of T cell receptor beta chains from one sample in a study of blood T cell repertoires in COVID-19. The data were produced by immunoSEQ multiplex PCR, yet TCRdb's version contains in-frame clones alone and is incomplete. Counted here are about 210,000 clones, approximately 80% occurring once; the ten biggest clones make up approximately 9.2%. Sequencing was carried out using PBMCs or T cells enriched from blood (not recorded which). All receptors derive from a man in his forties or fifties who had recovered from COVID-19. CDR3s include the opening cysteine and the closing phenylalanine or tryptophan. D genes are given only for firm matches. Rows give clone size only sometimes, using once, few, many, or a class for an expanded clone.

cdr3_length: 14; v_call: TRBV3-1/TRBV3-2; clone_size: -; j_call: TRBJ2-7; d_call: -; cdr3_aa: CASSQDGGSYEQYF; cdr3_nt: TGTGCCAGCAGCCAAGACGGCGGCTCCTACGAGCAGTACTTC
cdr3_length: 13; v_call: TRBV6-5; clone_size: -; j_call: TRBJ1-6; d_call: -; cdr3_aa: CANITGYGSPLHF; cdr3_nt: TGTGCCAATATTACAGGGTATGGTTCACCCCTCCACTTT
cdr3_length: 15; v_call: TRBV6-1; clone_size: -; j_call: TRBJ2-7; d_call: -; cdr3_aa: CASSEAQGNPYEQYF; cdr3_nt: TGTGCCAGCAGTGAAGCGCAGGGAAACCCCTACGAGCAGTACTTC
cdr3_length: 14; v_call: TRBV7-9; clone_size: -; j_call: TRBJ1-3; d_call: -; cdr3_aa: CASSLDTGRNTIYF; cdr3_nt: TGTGCCAGCAGCTTAGATACAGGGAGAAACACCATATATTTT
cdr3_length: 17; v_call: TRBV7-9; clone_size: once; j_call: TRBJ1-3; d_call: -; cdr3_aa: CASSLAIQGNSGNTIYF; cdr3_nt: TGTGCCAGCAGCTTAGCGATACAGGGCAACTCTGGAAACACCATATATTTT
cdr3_length: 12; v_call: TRBV7-9; clone_size: -; j_call: TRBJ2-1; d_call: -; cdr3_aa: CASSLQGSEQFF; cdr3_nt: TGTGCCAGCAGCTTACAGGGAAGTGAGCAGTTCTTC
cdr3_length: 14; v_call: TRBV27; clone_size: -; j_call: TRBJ1-2; d_call: -; cdr3_aa: CASSLGQPNYGYTF; cdr3_nt: TGTGCCAGCAGTTTAGGGCAGCCCAACTATGGCTACACCTTC
cdr3_length: 12; v_call: TRBV19; clone_size: -; j_call: TRBJ2-5; d_call: -; cdr3_aa: CASSIVEGTQYF; cdr3_nt: TGTGCCAGTAGTATAGTCGAGGGGACCCAGTACTTC
cdr3_length: 13; v_call: TRBV30; clone_size: -; j_call: TRBJ1-1; d_call: TRBD1; cdr3_aa: CAWSRQGSTEAFF; cdr3_nt: TGTGCCTGGAGCCGACAGGGAAGCACTGAAGCTTTCTTT
cdr3_length: 14; v_call: TRBV5-1; clone_size: -; j_call: TRBJ1-5; d_call: -; cdr3_aa: CASSLAGNGQPQHF; cdr3_nt: TGCGCCAGCAGCTTGGCCGGGAACGGTCAGCCCCAGCATTTT
cdr3_length: 14; v_call: TRBV3-1/TRBV3-2; clone_size: -; j_call: TRBJ1-3; d_call: -; cdr3_aa: CASSQVTDGNTIYF; cdr3_nt: TGTGCCAGCAGCCAAGTAACAGACGGAAACACCATATATTTT
cdr3_length: 12; v_call: TRBV24-1; clone_size: -; j_call: TRBJ2-3; d_call: -; cdr3_aa: CATGGSTDTQYF; cdr3_nt: TGTGCCACCGGGGGGTCCACAGATACGCAGTATTTT
cdr3_length: 15; v_call: TRBV6-5; clone_size: once; j_call: TRBJ2-7; d_call: -; cdr3_aa: CASTSYPGGYYEQYF; cdr3_nt: TGTGCCAGCACCTCATACCCTGGAGGCTACTACGAGCAGTACTTC
cdr3_length: 17; v_call: TRBV5-1; clone_size: few; j_call: TRBJ2-1; d_call: TRBD1; cdr3_aa: CASSLSRPGQGRFRQFF; cdr3_nt: TGCGCCAGCAGCTTATCGCGACCGGGACAGGGTCGATTTAGGCAGTTCTTC